The TCR beta chain under discussion was sequenced for a study of technical replicates of blood from several donors. Looked up from germline, CDR1 is SGHNT and CDR2 is YENEEA. The V and J ends lost 5 bases and 2 bases, in that order; junction bases with no gene match: 11. The CDR3 runs 16 residues. Profiled with immunoSEQ multiplex PCR; TCRdb holds only in-frame clones, not every one. The sample has 90,000 to 100,000 clones, around 95% seen once. The receptor was derived from a human donor in good health. The J gene is TRBJ2-7, the V gene TRBV11-3; 8 bases map to TRBD2. Sequenced material: T cells isolated from PBMCs. CDR3 sequence (DNA): TGTGCCAGCAGCCTGGAGTGGAGCGGGGGAACCTACGAGCAGTACTTC. Translation: CASSLEWSGGTYEQYF.